These T cell receptor beta chains were read from a single sample in a study of human T cells and chemical hapten exposure. TCRdb re-called the RACE reads through MiXCR, storing one row per CDR3 protein. The data contain roughly 150,000 distinct CDR3 sequences, approximately 30% of them singletons. Sequences were derived from whole blood, sampled in connection with sensitization to the hapten diphenylcyclopropenone (DPC). Receptors were obtained from a woman aged 18-29 years with alopecia areata. Some clones in this sample may be carry-over from other donors' samples. Both conserved end residues are part of each CDR3. The D gene is left open where the match is weak. Size is omitted from some rows. Given values are once, few, many or a class for expanded clones.

clone_size	d_call	v_call	j_call	cdr3_aa	cdr3_nt
NA	TRBD1	TRBV4-3	TRBJ2-1	CASSQGTGRNEQFF	TGCGCCAGCAGCCAAGGGACAGGGAGGAATGAGCAGTTCTTC
few	NA	TRBV10-2	TRBJ2-1	CASRGTGGPYNEQFF	TGCGCCAGCAGGGGGACCGGGGGACCCTACAATGAGCAGTTCTTC
many	NA	TRBV5-1	TRBJ2-7	CASSLAGGPDYEQYF	TGCGCCAGCAGCTTGGCAGGCGGGCCTGACTACGAGCAGTACTTC
NA	NA	TRBV7-9	TRBJ2-3	CASRDQSDTQYF	TGTGCCTCCCGGGACCAATCAGATACGCAGTATTTT
NA	TRBD1	TRBV7-8	TRBJ2-5	CASSLADRYQETQYF	TGTGCCAGCAGCTTAGCGGACAGGTACCAAGAGACCCAGTACTTC
NA	NA	TRBV19	TRBJ2-5	CATAPILETQYF	TGTGCCACCGCACCCATTTTGGAGACCCAGTACTTC
NA	TRBD1	TRBV6-2/TRBV6-3	TRBJ2-3	CASSIGTALLTDTQYF	TGTGCCAGCAGTATCGGGACAGCCCTACTCACAGATACGCAGTATTTT
few	TRBD2	TRBV20-1	TRBJ2-7	CSARGQGGFVNPYEQYF	TGCAGTGCGAGAGGGCAGGGAGGGTTTGTGAATCCGTACGAGCAGTACTTC
NA	NA	TRBV3-1	TRBJ1-6	CASSRPHSPLHF	TGTGCCAGCAGCCGACCCCATTCACCCCTCCACTTT
NA	NA	TRBV15	TRBJ2-5	CATSRDLIEETQYF	TGTGCCACCAGCAGAGATCTCATCGAAGAGACCCAGTACTTC
few	TRBD2	TRBV29-1	TRBJ2-1	CSVGRAGEYNEQFF	TGCAGCGTTGGAAGGGCGGGGGAGTACAATGAGCAGTTCTTC
few	NA	TRBV5-5	TRBJ1-1	CASRRTVEGTEAFF	TGTGCCAGCAGGCGGACAGTTGAAGGTACTGAAGCTTTCTTT
once	NA	TRBV18	TRBJ2-7	CATREGGGYEQYF	TGTGCCACGCGCGAGGGTGGGGGATACGAGCAGTACTTC
many	NA	TRBV27	TRBJ2-7	CASSFGFSYEQYF	TGTGCCAGCAGTTTCGGTTTCTCCTACGAGCAGTACTTC
many	NA	TRBV10-3	TRBJ1-5	CATGREVDQPQHF	TGTGCCACGGGACGGGAGGTGGATCAGCCCCAGCATTTT
few	TRBD2	TRBV9	TRBJ2-5	CASSVEGGGPQETQYF	TGTGCCAGCAGCGTAGAAGGCGGGGGGCCACAAGAGACCCAGTACTTC
many	TRBD2	TRBV20-1	TRBJ2-1	CSARDRPGLAGRQFF	TGCAGTGCTAGAGATCGCCCCGGACTAGCGGGCAGGCAGTTCTTC
few	NA	TRBV5-1	TRBJ2-1	CASSLGGGPYNEQFF	TGCGCCAGCAGCTTGGGAGGGGGTCCCTACAATGAGCAGTTCTTC
NA	NA	TRBV29-1	TRBJ1-1	CSVLSTAAPNTEAFF	TGCAGCGTTTTGTCGACAGCTGCTCCGAACACTGAAGCTTTCTTT
few	NA	TRBV10-3	TRBJ1-1	CAIRGDRNTEAFF	TGTGCCATCAGGGGGGACCGGAACACTGAAGCTTTCTTT
NA	NA	TRBV24-1	TRBJ2-6	CATGPAAGANVLTF	TGTGCCACCGGGCCGGCAGCTGGGGCCAACGTCCTGACTTTC
NA	NA	TRBV10-3	TRBJ2-3	CAITWDNSGDTQYF	TGTGCCATCACATGGGACAACTCCGGAGATACGCAGTATTTT
few	NA	TRBV5-1	TRBJ1-1	CASSLIQVGRSGSTEAFF	TGCGCCAGCAGCTTGATCCAGGTGGGGAGAAGTGGAAGTACTGAAGCTTTCTTT
few	NA	TRBV20-1	TRBJ1-3	CSARDGSAVRRSGNTIYF	TGCAGTGCTAGAGATGGATCGGCCGTTAGACGGAGTGGAAACACCATATATTTT
NA	NA	TRBV27	TRBJ2-1	CASSWDARSEQFF	TGTGCCAGCAGTTGGGATGCTCGAAGTGAGCAGTTCTTC
NA	NA	TRBV10-2	TRBJ2-7	CASRGGKEQYF	TGCGCCAGCAGGGGGGGCAAGGAGCAGTACTTC
NA	TRBD2	TRBV12-3/TRBV12-4	TRBJ2-3	CATATSSGTDTQYF	TGTGCCACCGCGACTAGCTCGGGCACAGATACGCAGTATTTT
NA	NA	TRBV27	TRBJ1-2	CASSLLQRDISGYTF	TGTGCCAGCAGTTTATTACAGAGGGATATTAGTGGCTACACCTTC
once	NA	TRBV11-1	TRBJ2-2	CASSSARGTGELFF	TGTGCCAGCAGCTCCGCCCGGGGCACCGGGGAGCTGTTTTTT
NA	NA	TRBV15	TRBJ2-3	CATSRVRNSPGTDTQYF	TGTGCCACCAGCAGGGTTCGAAACAGCCCTGGCACAGATACGCAGTATTTT
few	NA	TRBV12-3/TRBV12-4	TRBJ1-6	CASSLGRGHSPLHF	TGTGCCAGCAGTTTAGGAAGAGGTCATTCACCCCTCCACTTT
NA	NA	TRBV9	TRBJ1-1	CASSARRRGTEAFF	TGTGCCAGCAGCGCCCGGCGGAGGGGCACTGAAGCTTTCTTT
NA	TRBD2	TRBV20-1	TRBJ2-5	CRASAASGRKTQYF	TGCAGAGCTAGTGCGGCTAGCGGGAGAAAGACCCAGTACTTC
few	NA	TRBV4-1	TRBJ2-3	CASSPGLLDAHHTQYF	TGCGCCAGCAGCCCCGGCCTTCTCGACGCCCACCATACGCAGTATTTT
NA	NA	TRBV3-1	TRBJ1-1	CASTIGNTEAFF	TGTGCCAGCACCATCGGGAACACTGAAGCTTTCTTT
NA	NA	TRBV2	TRBJ2-2	CASSDWVGELFF	TGTGCCAGCAGTGATTGGGTCGGGGAGCTGTTTTTT
many	NA	TRBV11-2	TRBJ2-1	CASSWGRGGQFF	TGTGCCAGCAGCTGGGGCAGGGGTGGGCAGTTCTTC
few	NA	TRBV21-1	TRBJ1-5	CASSKGLRGKRPQHF	TGTGCCAGCAGCAAAGGGCTCAGGGGCAAGCGGCCCCAGCATTTT
few	TRBD2	TRBV5-5	TRBJ2-5	CASSSGLAGGETQYF	TGTGCCAGCAGCAGCGGACTAGCGGGGGGAGAGACCCAGTACTTC
few	TRBD1	TRBV6-6	TRBJ1-2	CASSSLGQGAVGYGYTF	TGTGCCAGCAGTTCCTTAGGACAGGGGGCTGTGGGCTATGGCTACACCTTC
NA	NA	TRBV6-5	TRBJ2-7	CASRGTESYEQYF	TGTGCCAGCAGAGGGACGGAATCCTACGAGCAGTACTTC
NA	TRBD2	TRBV4-2	TRBJ2-1	CASSQAGGWDNEQFF	TGTGCCAGCAGCCAGGCGGGAGGCTGGGACAATGAGCAGTTCTTC
NA	NA	TRBV9	TRBJ1-4	CASSATGATNEKLFF	TGTGCCAGCAGCGCGACAGGTGCAACTAATGAAAAACTGTTTTTT
few	NA	TRBV29-1	TRBJ2-1	CSAISANYNEQFF	TGCAGCGCAATTAGCGCGAACTACAATGAGCAGTTCTTC
NA	TRBD1	TRBV7-2	TRBJ1-5	CASSYRSTRDRWSQPQHF	TGTGCCAGCAGCTACCGGTCCACCCGGGACAGGTGGTCTCAGCCCCAGCATTTT
few	TRBD2	TRBV27	TRBJ2-1	CASTGGRALGPSNEQFF	TGTGCCAGCACTGGCGGGAGGGCCCTCGGACCTTCCAATGAGCAGTTCTTC